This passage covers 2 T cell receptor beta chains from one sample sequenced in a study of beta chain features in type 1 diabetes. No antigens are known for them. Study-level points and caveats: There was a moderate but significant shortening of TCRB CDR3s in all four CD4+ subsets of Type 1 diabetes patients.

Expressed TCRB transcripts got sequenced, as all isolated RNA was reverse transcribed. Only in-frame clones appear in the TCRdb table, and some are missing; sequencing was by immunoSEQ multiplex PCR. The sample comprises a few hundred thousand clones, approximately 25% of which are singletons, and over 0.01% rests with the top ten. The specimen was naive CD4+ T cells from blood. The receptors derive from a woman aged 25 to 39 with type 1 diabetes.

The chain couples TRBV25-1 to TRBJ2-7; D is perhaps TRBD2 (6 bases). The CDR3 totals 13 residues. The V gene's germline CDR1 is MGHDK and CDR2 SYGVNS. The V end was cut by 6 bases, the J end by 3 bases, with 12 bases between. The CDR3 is CASRGGVDYEQYF. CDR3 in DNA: TGTGCCAGCAGGGGCGGGGTTGACTACGAGCAGTACTTC.

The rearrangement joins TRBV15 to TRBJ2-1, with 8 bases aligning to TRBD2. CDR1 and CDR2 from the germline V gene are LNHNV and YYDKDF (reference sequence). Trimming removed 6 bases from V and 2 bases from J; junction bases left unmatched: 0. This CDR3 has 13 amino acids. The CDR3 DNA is TGTGCCACCAGACTAGCGGCCTACAATGAGCAGTTCTTC. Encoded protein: CATRLAAYNEQFF. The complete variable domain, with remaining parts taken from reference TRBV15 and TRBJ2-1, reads DAMVIQNPRYQVTQFGKPVTLSCSQTLNHNVMYWYQQKSSQAPKLLFHYYDKDFNNEADTPDNFQSRRPNTSFCFLDIRSPGLGDTAMYLCATRLAAYNEQFFGPGTRLTVL.